Listed below are T cell receptor beta chains from one sample, sequenced in a study of T cell changes during pregnancy in multiple sclerosis. Sequenced by immunoSEQ multiplex PCR; TCRdb stores in-frame clones only, minus some. The table lists over 100,000 clones, 80% to 95% of them singletons. This specimen was peripheral blood, taken in the third trimester of pregnancy. The receptor set was obtained from a female donor with multiple sclerosis, enrolled in a pregnancy study. CDR3s include the opening cysteine and the closing phenylalanine or tryptophan. The D gene is left open where the match is weak. Some rows have no size entry. The others give once, few or many, or a class for an expanded clone.

clone_size cdr3_length d_call j_call v_call cdr3_aa cdr3_nt
NA 15 TRBD1 TRBJ2-7 TRBV18 CASSPRTGRTYEQYF TGTGCCAGCTCACCACGGACAGGACGAACCTACGAGCAGTACTTC
NA 14 NA TRBJ2-5 TRBV6-5 CASSYSIGQETQYF TGTGCCAGCAGTTACTCGATCGGCCAAGAGACCCAGTACTTC
NA 16 TRBD2 TRBJ2-1 TRBV7-3 CASSQTGAGGYNEQFF TGTGCCAGCAGCCAAACCGGGGCGGGAGGGTACAATGAGCAGTTCTTC
once 14 NA TRBJ2-7 TRBV18 CASSSHSGPYEQYF TGTGCCAGCTCCAGCCATAGCGGACCCTACGAGCAGTACTTC
NA 13 NA TRBJ2-2 TRBV7-2 CASRRVNTGELFF TGTGCCAGCAGGCGGGTGAACACCGGGGAGCTGTTTTTT
NA 16 TRBD1 TRBJ2-5 TRBV9 CASSAFGQGDGETQYF TGTGCCAGCAGCGCCTTCGGACAGGGGGATGGAGAGACCCAGTACTTC
NA 14 TRBD1 TRBJ2-7 TRBV5-1 CASSSTGTSYEQYF TGCGCCAGCAGCTCGACAGGGACCTCCTACGAGCAGTACTTC
NA 13 NA TRBJ1-1 TRBV11-2 CASSPTWKTEAFF TGTGCCAGCAGCCCGACTTGGAAGACTGAAGCTTTCTTT
NA 12 TRBD2 TRBJ2-1 TRBV30 CAWRGLAGEQFF TGTGCCTGGAGAGGGCTAGCGGGTGAGCAGTTCTTC
NA 12 NA TRBJ1-5 TRBV19 CASNQNNQPQHF TGTGCCAGTAACCAGAACAATCAGCCCCAGCATTTT
NA 17 TRBD1 TRBJ2-6 TRBV7-3 CASSFQTGYSGANVLTF TGTGCCAGCAGCTTCCAGACAGGGTACTCTGGGGCCAACGTCCTGACTTTC
NA 15 NA TRBJ1-2 TRBV30 CAWNQGLSSNYGYTF TGTGCCTGGAACCAGGGGTTATCCTCCAACTATGGCTACACCTTC
NA 16 TRBD1 TRBJ1-2 TRBV27 CASSQNYRGSTYGYTF TGTGCCAGCAGCCAGAATTACAGGGGTAGTACCTATGGCTACACCTTC
NA 15 TRBD2 TRBJ2-1 TRBV5-1 CASSLAAGAFNEQFF TGCGCCAGCAGCTTGGCAGCGGGAGCTTTCAATGAGCAGTTCTTC
once 16 TRBD1 TRBJ1-4 TRBV7-9 CASSLSVGQESEKLFF TGTGCCAGCAGCTTATCGGTGGGACAGGAGAGCGAAAAACTGTTTTTT
NA 13 NA TRBJ2-2 TRBV11-3 CASSYTTTGELFF TGTGCCAGCAGCTACACAACCACCGGGGAGCTGTTTTTT
NA 16 TRBD2 TRBJ2-1 TRBV10-3 CATHSGSAGRDGEQFF TGTGCCACCCACTCTGGCTCAGCGGGGCGGGATGGTGAGCAGTTCTTC
once 16 TRBD1 TRBJ2-5 TRBV25-1 CASSELWTGGRETQYF TGTGCCAGCAGTGAACTCTGGACAGGGGGTCGGGAGACCCAGTACTTC
once 15 TRBD1 TRBJ1-2 TRBV6-5 CASSMWTGGEDGYTF TGTGCCAGCAGTATGTGGACAGGGGGAGAAGATGGCTACACCTTC
once 15 TRBD1 TRBJ2-3 TRBV13 CASSSDRRKQDTQYF TGTGCCAGCAGCTCGGACAGGAGGAAGCAAGATACGCAGTATTTT
NA 14 NA TRBJ1-4 TRBV7-9 CASSLSAAQAKLFF TGTGCCAGCAGCTTATCGGCGGCACAGGCGAAACTGTTTTTT
NA 21 TRBD1 TRBJ2-5 TRBV27 CASSAILVVQGAQPHQETQYF TGTGCCAGCAGTGCTATCCTTGTGGTTCAGGGGGCTCAGCCTCACCAAGAGACCCAGTACTTC
NA 15 TRBD1 TRBJ1-2 TRBV28 CASSFPGGASYGYTF TGTGCCAGCAGTTTCCCAGGGGGCGCTAGTTATGGCTACACCTTC
NA 17 TRBD1 TRBJ1-4 TRBV9 CASSVGTGGVRDEKLFF TGTGCCAGCAGCGTGGGTACAGGGGGCGTACGGGATGAAAAACTGTTTTTT
NA 16 NA TRBJ2-7 TRBV5-1 CASSLAGPRRGYEQYF TGCGCCAGCAGCTTGGCCGGGCCTCGGAGGGGTTACGAGCAGTACTTC
once 14 NA TRBJ1-2 TRBV6-5 CASSYSGSNYGYTF TGTGCCAGCAGTTACTCGGGCAGTAACTATGGCTACACCTTC